This TCR beta chain appears in the sequencing data of a study of T cell responses to AZD1222 COVID-19 vaccine (dated by TCRdb to the early 2020s). Describing the broader study: A total of 230 or so trial participants underwent TCR sequencing, of whom around 200 received two doses of AZD1222 and 26 received two doses of the MenACWY control vaccine. Trial participants were enrolled into age subgroups of 18-55, 56-69 and 70-plus years, which contained about 150, 28 and 57 TCR-sequenced participants, respectively. Paper-wide results and their limitations: Because no day 14 peak-response samples were available, repertoires were characterized only after the peak T cell response. Nearly half of unique spike-specific TCRs reportedly recognized epitopes outside regions mutated in the B.1.351 and B.1.1.7 variants. The vaccine-associated CD4 TCRs covered the entire spike protein, and the dominant responses fell in regions 160-218 and 743-854. The 56-69-year group was small, and its depth increase did not reach significance, likely because of low power. Conclusions about previously exposed vaccinees are limited because only five to seven AZD1222 recipients were SARS-CoV-2 seropositive at baseline. Most participants were white British and females outnumbered males, and the authors suggested that clonal diversity may have been underestimated. After two AZD1222 doses, both the breadth and the depth of spike-specific TCRs were significantly higher than at day 0 and than in MenACWY recipients.

Points on this clone: This receptor's antigen is unknown. The record has no base qualities; no much larger clone is one base away.

The CDR3 regions of human TCRbeta chains were subjected to immunosequencing. The study's own analysis went as follows. Repertoire TCRs were matched against a reference library of SARS-CoV-2-specific TCRs generated with the MIRA antigen-specificity platform. Breadth meant the fraction of unique TCRs that were SARS-CoV-2-associated, whereas depth meant the fraction of total T cells that were SARS-CoV-2-associated. Using the MIRA data, each spike-specific TCR was mapped to the spike region that the TCR reacts to and placed in a CD4 or CD8 class. Log10-transformed breadth and depth values were compared by one-way ANOVA with Sidak's multiple comparisons tests. As stored in TCRdb, this immuneACCESS dataset retains in-frame rearrangements with V and J assigned. A fraction of the clones does not appear; measured against another copy, unresolved V genes explain less than half of the discrepancy, and the remainder lacks a known reason. D and trimming were read from the DNA, whereas the V and J calls and clone size are those reported in that table. The sample records 150,000 to 200,000 clones, 90% of which are singletons. The ten largest clones take up 5% to 6.5% of the sample.

Trimming takes 3 bases from V and 6 bases from J, and the germline ends sit 8 bases apart. Based on the germline V gene, the CDR1 and CDR2 sequences are SQVTM and ANQGSEA. The CDR3 measures 12 amino acids from cysteine to phenylalanine. Kept here is only the CDR3 DNA, which spans 36 bases and is read in frame from base 1. The time point label here, explained by the study, means: about 28 days (+/-7) after the second vaccine dose. AZD1222 recipients whose second dose came at about 4 weeks and those whose second dose came at about 12 weeks were combined into one group, since spike-specific TCR depth and breadth did not differ between the two schedules. Samples from vaccinated people were obtained from the UK trials COV001 and COV002, which included a single-blind randomized controlled phase 2/3 trial of AZD1222 (ChAdOx1 nCoV-19) in healthy adults. For TCRbeta chain sequencing, PBMC samples from trial participants were taken at day 0 and at day 28 after the second dose.

Here the chain combines TRBV29-1 and TRBJ2-2; no D gene is confidently identified. This sample comprised peripheral blood, obtained 28 days after the second AZD1222 dose. The clonotype comes from an adult who received the AZD1222 COVID-19 vaccine. The CDR3: CSVDRISGELFF. The sequenced DNA: TGCAGCGTTGATCGGATCTCCGGGGAGCTGTTTTTT.